This TCR beta chain was sequenced in a study of neoadjuvant anti-PD-1 for oral cavity cancer. Study-wide findings and caveats: Only three patients per response group were TCR-analyzed; validation needed.

Germline V gives CDR1 LNHDA, CDR2 SQIVND (reference sequence). The CDR3 runs 15 residues. V dropped 5 bases and J dropped 3; count of bases not matched to a gene: 6. Blood libraries mostly used around 500 ng genomic DNA, six replicates each. Libraries were prepared by immunoSEQ multiplex PCR; TCRdb keeps only in-frame clonotypes and omits some of them. This sample has about 14,000 clones, with less than 80% found just once. The table lists this clone with a count of one. Its specificity is not known. The time point: after neoadjuvant nivolumab, at surgical resection. V gene TRBV19 combines with J gene TRBJ2-5; 10 positions match TRBD1. Sequences were derived from PBMCs, sampled after nivolumab (anti-PD-1) treatment. The clonotype was recovered from a person aged 35 to 85 with oral cavity squamous cell carcinoma. The CDR3: CASSPRTGGEETQYF. DNA of the CDR3: TGTGCCAGTAGTCCCCGGACAGGGGGTGAAGAGACCCAGTACTTC.